What follows are 14 T cell receptor beta chains derived from one specimen sequenced in a study. Using its own MiXCR run on the 5' RACE reads, TCRdb lists one record per CDR3 protein. The table shows about 53,000 distinct CDR3 sequences, with roughly a quarter occurring only once. Sequences were obtained from tumor-infiltrating naive CD4+ T cells sorted from the breast tumor. Noted subset: naive CD4+ T cells, CD4+CD45RA+CD25-. These receptors all stem from a female donor with breast cancer.

Notes on this clonotype: Mismatch with germline at one junction end may stem from a read error. V usage is TRBV12-3 or TRBV12-4 and J usage is TRBJ2-1; 11 nucleotides match TRBD2. CDR3 size: 14 residues. CDR3 residues: CASSLAGGGNEQFF. The CDR3 coding sequence is TGTGCCAGCAGTCTAGCGGGAGGAGGCAATGAGCAGTTCTTC.

This clonotype was picked up a small number of times. J is TRBJ2-7 and V is TRBV28; TRBD1 agrees at 7 bases. Trimming at V came to 5 bases and at J to 0 bases, leaving 10 bases not matched to a gene. Per germline, CDR1 MDHEN and CDR2 SYDVKM. This CDR3 has 16 amino acids. CDR3 loop: CASSPASGGSSYEQYF. CDR3 in DNA: TGTGCCAGCAGTCCTGCCTCAGGGGGTAGCTCCTACGAGCAGTACTTC.

V and J are TRBV12-3 or TRBV12-4 and TRBJ1-4, with TRBD1 matching 9 bases. Germline trimming cut 7 bases from V and 8 bases from J; bases unmatched to any gene: 5. This CDR3 is 13 amino acids long. The DNA for the CDR3 is TGTGCCAGCACCCGGACAGGGGAAGAAAAACTGTTTTTT. Translation: CASTRTGEEKLFF.

The chain employs TRBV28 and TRBJ1-5; possibly TRBD1 for D (5 bases). Germline CDR1 is MDHEN and CDR2 is SYDVKM. V lost 8 bases and J lost 4, with 21 bases in between. The CDR3 sequence is 16 residues long. CDR3 coding DNA: TGTGCCAGCGCCGATGGGGGGGGACGGGCGAATCAGCCCCAGCATTTT. It is translated as CASADGGGRANQPQHF. The full variable domain, with the rest looked up from reference TRBV28 and TRBJ1-5, is DVKVTQSSRYLVKRTGEKVFLECVQDMDHENMFWYRQDPGLGLRLIYFSYDVKMKEKGDIPEGYSVSREKKERFSLILESASTNQTSMYLCASADGGGRANQPQHFGDGTRLSIL.

About this clonotype: A junction end diverges from the germline sequence, so it may reflect a read error. The chain is built from TRBV10-2 and TRBJ2-7, with TRBD2 matching 7 bases. The germline CDR1 and CDR2 sequences are WSHSY and SAAADI. The CDR3 loop spans 18 amino acids. The CDR3 reads CACSESGITAGVLYEQYF. CDR3 sequence (DNA): TGCGCCTGCAGTGAGTCGGGTATAACGGCGGGGGTTCTCTACGAGCAGTACTTC.

The chain couples TRBV5-1 to TRBJ2-7; 7 bases match TRBD2. The CDR3 consists of 15 residues. Germline values: CDR1 SGHRS, CDR2 YFSETQ. V was pared by 0 bases and J by 2 bases, with 5 bases of the junction left unmatched. In nucleotides, the CDR3 is TGCGCCAGCAGCTTGGCCGCGGGGGTAACCTACGAGCAGTACTTC. Amino acids: CASSLAAGVTYEQYF.

The V call is TRBV18, the J call TRBJ1-5; TRBD1 agrees at 9 bases. Germline CDR1 and CDR2: KGHSH and LQKENI. The CDR3 is 15 residues long. Germline trimming cut 4 bases from V and 7 bases from J; bases unmatched to any gene: 8. Written as DNA, the CDR3 is TGTGCCAGCTCACATGGGACAGGGAGTGGCCAGCCCCAGCATTTT. It encodes CASSHGTGSGQPQHF.

A note on this clonotype: A much larger clone differs by one base, so this may be a read error. This chain connects TRBV18 to TRBJ2-7; D gene uncertain. Germline V CDR1 and CDR2: KGHSH, LQKENI. The CDR3 runs to 17 residues. In DNA, the CDR3 is TGTGCCAGCGCACCGCCCTTCATCACGAGCGTGGACGGGGAGCAGTACTTC. Residues: CASAPPFITSVDGEQYF.

This clonotype has just a few counts. The J gene is TRBJ2-7, the V gene TRBV20-1, with TRBD1 identical over 9 bases. Germline CDR1 DFQATT, CDR2 SNEGSKA (reference sequence). The CDR3 contains 15 residues. Germline trimming cut 2 bases from V and 2 bases from J; bases unmatched to any gene: 7. The CDR3 DNA sequence: TGCAGTGCTAGACCCGGGACAGGGTTGACCTACGAGCAGTACTTC. This sequence encodes CSARPGTGLTYEQYF.

Only a few counts were recorded for this clonotype. The gene calls are TRBV4-1 and TRBJ1-2; D gene ambiguous. The germline V gene encodes CDR1 MGHRA and CDR2 YSYEKL. V lost 7 bases to trimming and J lost 2 bases, with 14 bases between them. The CDR3 contains 14 residues. CDR3 bases: TGCGCCAGCACCCCCGGACCCATCAACTATGGCTACACCTTC. This sequence encodes CASTPGPINYGYTF.

This clonotype was detected only a few times. The chain links TRBV20-1 to TRBJ2-3; 12 nucleotides agree with TRBD2. V was clipped by 5 bases and J by 2 bases; unmatched bases: 8. The CDR3 has 16 amino acids. Germline CDR1 and CDR2: DFQATT and SNEGSKA (reference sequence). The CDR3 region is CSALTSGRSPTDTQYF. The CDR3 nucleotides read TGCAGTGCTCTGACTAGCGGGAGAAGTCCCACAGATACGCAGTATTTT.

The CDR3 coding sequence is TGTGCCAGCAGCTTTTCGGGGGGTTCCGCGGAGACCCAGTACTTC. It is translated as CASSFSGGSAETQYF. This chain connects TRBV7-2 to TRBJ2-5; 7 bases fit TRBD2. Germline CDR1 SGHTA, CDR2 FQGNSA. J was trimmed by 5 bases and V by 3 bases; bases with no gene match: 9. The CDR3 has 15 residues.

A note on this clonotype: This may be a read error, as it is one base from a much larger clone. The chain carries TRBV7-2 and TRBJ2-3; unclear D gene. In germline, CDR1 is SGHTA, CDR2 FQGNSA. This CDR3 contains 12 residues. V lost 4 bases to trimming and J lost 2 bases, with 4 bases between them. The CDR3 coding sequence is TGTACCAGCAGCTCCTACACAGATACGCAGTATTTT. This translates into CTSSSYTDTQYF.

The CDR3 loop is CASSLDRPSGELFF. The CDR3 DNA reads TGTGCCAGCAGCTTAGACCGCCCGTCCGGGGAGCTGTTTTTT. This chain joins TRBV7-2 and TRBJ2-2; the D is unclear. Per the germline V gene, CDR1 is SGHTA and CDR2 is FQGNSA. Trimming removed 1 base from V and 6 bases from J, with 9 bases in between. This CDR3 is built from 14 residues.